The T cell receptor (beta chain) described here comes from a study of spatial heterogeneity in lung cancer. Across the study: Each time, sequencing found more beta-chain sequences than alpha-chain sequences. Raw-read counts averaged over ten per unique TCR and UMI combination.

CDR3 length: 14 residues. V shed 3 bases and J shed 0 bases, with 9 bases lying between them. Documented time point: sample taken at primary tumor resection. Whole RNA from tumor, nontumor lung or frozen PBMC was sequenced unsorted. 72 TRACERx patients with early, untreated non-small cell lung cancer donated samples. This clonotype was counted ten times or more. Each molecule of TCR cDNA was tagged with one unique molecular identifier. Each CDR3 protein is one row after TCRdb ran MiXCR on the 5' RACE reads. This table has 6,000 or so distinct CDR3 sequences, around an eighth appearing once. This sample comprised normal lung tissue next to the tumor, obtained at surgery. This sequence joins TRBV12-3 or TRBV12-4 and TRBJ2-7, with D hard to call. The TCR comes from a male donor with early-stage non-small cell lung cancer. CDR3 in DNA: TGTGCCAGCAGTTTTTTGGGCAGCTCCTACGAGCAGTACTTC. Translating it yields CASSFLGSSYEQYF.